The 30 T cell receptor beta chains reported below all come from one sample, sequenced in a study of CD8+CD57+ T cells in acquired aplastic anemia. Profiling of TCR beta VDJ combinations and CDR3 sequences used genomic DNA as template. TCRdb fed the reads into MiXCR, producing one record per CDR3 protein. The table has approximately 380,000 distinct CDR3 sequences, 60% to 80% seen once; the top ten hold approximately 3.8%. The sequenced sample was sorted CD4+, CD8+, or CD8+CD57+ T cells (not recorded which) from PBMCs. These TCRs come from a human donor in good health, serving as a control.

In regard to this clonotype: The germline gene is not matched at one end of the junction; a read error may be the cause. The J gene is TRBJ1-5, the V gene TRBV7-6; tentatively, D is TRBD1 (6 bases). Germline CDR1 and CDR2: SGHVS and FNYEAQ. There are 14 residues in the CDR3. The CDR3 DNA reads as TGTGCCAGCAGCCGGGACAACAATCAGCCCCAGCATCTTTTT. Protein sequence: CASSRDNNQPQHLF.

This chain uses TRBV20-1 with TRBJ2-7; D ambiguous. CDR3 length equals 12 residues. V gave up 7 bases and J gave up 10 bases, with 20 bases separating them. Germline CDR1 and CDR2: DFQATT and SNEGSKA (reference sequence). DNA for the CDR3: TGCAGTGAAGGAGCAAGAGACCCAGTACAGTACTTC. This encodes CSEGARDPVQYF.

On this clonotype itself: The germline gene is not matched at one end of the junction; a read error may be the cause. J is TRBJ2-3 and V is TRBV7-9; D gene uncertain. This CDR3 region has 14 residues. The V gene's germline CDR1 is SEHNR and CDR2 FQNEAQ (reference sequence). The CDR3 reads CASSYPVTTDTQYF. In nucleotides, the CDR3 is TGTGCCAGCAGCTACCCCGTCACCACAGATACCCAGTATTTT.

This chain joins TRBV12-3 or TRBV12-4 and TRBJ2-3; 8 nucleotides line up with TRBD2. Losses at the gene ends were 6 bases for V and 1 base for J; bases not matched to a gene: 9. This CDR3 region has 16 residues. The chain's CDR3 is CASRVGPGLGTDTQYF. The CDR3 nucleotides read TGTGCCAGCAGAGTCGGCCCGGGACTAGGCACAGATACGCAGTATTTT.

This chain connects TRBV9 to TRBJ2-3; maybe TRBD1 (6 bases). This CDR3 comprises 15 residues. The germline gives CDR1 SGDLS, CDR2 YYNGEE. V was trimmed by 3 bases and J by 5 bases, leaving 16 bases between them. Here the CDR3 reads CASSGQQGRGDTQYF. In nucleotides, the CDR3 is TGTGCCAGCAGCGGACAACAGGGACGGGGAGATACGCAGTATTTT.

This chain joins TRBV10-2 and TRBJ1-5; 10 bases map to TRBD1. The CDR3 runs to 13 residues. In germline, CDR1 is WSHSY, CDR2 SAAADI. With V trimmed by 8 bases and J by 3 bases, 1 base remained unmatched. CDR3 sequence reads: CASRQGANQPQHF. CDR3 nucleotide sequence: TGCGCCAGCCGACAGGGGGCCAATCAGCCCCAGCATTTT.

The chain recombines TRBV11-2 with TRBJ2-3; D gene unclear. The germline CDR1 and CDR2 sequences are SGHAT and FQNNGV. V was shortened by 1 base and J by 2 bases, with 10 bases between the two germline ends. CDR3 length equals 15 residues. CDR3 residues: CASSLASANTDTQYF. The DNA of the CDR3 is TGTGCCAGCAGCTTAGCTTCAGCAAACACAGATACGCAGTATTTT.

In DNA, the CDR3 is TGTGCCAGCAGCTTGGGCACTAGCACAGAACTGTTTTTT. It is translated as CASSLGTSTELFF. The chain links TRBV5-4 to TRBJ1-4; D is uncertain. The CDR3 totals 13 residues. CDR1 SGHNT and CDR2 YYREEE come from the germline V gene (reference sequence). Trimming stripped 0 bases from V and 12 bases from J, with 12 bases between.

This clonotype was counted at least ten times. This chain joins TRBV4-1 and TRBJ1-3; 10 bases line up with TRBD1. V trimming: 4 bases; J trimming: 4 bases; junction bases outside the gene matches: 10. Germline V gene data show CDR1 as MGHRA and CDR2 as YSYEKL. The CDR3 is 17 amino acids. The CDR3 nucleotides read TGCGCCAGCAGCCCGCGGGGACAGGGGTGGGCAGGAAACACCATATATTTT. Its protein product is CASSPRGQGWAGNTIYF.

The rearrangement links TRBV30 to TRBJ2-5; 8 nucleotides agree with TRBD1. The germline gives CDR1 GTSNPN, CDR2 SVGIG (reference sequence). The CDR3 contains 14 residues. Germline trimming cut 0 bases from V and 1 base from J; bases unmatched to any gene: 1. CDR3 region: CAWSVQGVQETQYF. The DNA for the CDR3 is TGTGCCTGGAGTGTACAGGGGGTCCAAGAGACCCAGTACTTC.

In DNA form, the CDR3 reads TGTGCCAGCAGTTCTGATCCGTCTAGCGATCAGGCCTACCATTTT. This sequence encodes CASSSDPSSDQAYHF. This sequence joins TRBV2 and TRBJ1-5; D not certain. Germline values: CDR1 SNHLY, CDR2 FYNNEI. The CDR3 contains 15 residues. The V gene lost 5 bases and the J gene lost 16 bases, with 27 bases spanning the gap. Based on the CDR3 plus reference TRBV2 and TRBJ1-5, the full variable domain is EPEVTQTPSHQVTQMGQEVILRCVPISNHLYFYWYRQILGQKVEFLVSFYNNEISEKSEIFDDQFSVERPDGSNFTLKIRSTKLEDSAMYFCASSSDPSSDQAYHFGDGTRLSIL.

The chain employs TRBV12-3 or TRBV12-4 and TRBJ1-3; D is perhaps TRBD1 (5 bases). The V end lost 5 bases, the J end lost 0 bases, and 14 bases lay between the germline ends. The CDR3 is 16 residues long. CDR3 residues: CASSEEDGTSGNTIYF. The CDR3 DNA reads TGTGCCAGCAGTGAAGAGGACGGGACCTCTGGAAACACCATATATTTT.

The V gene is TRBV9, the J gene TRBJ1-1; TRBD1 might be the D (5 bases). Germline V CDR1 and CDR2: SGDLS, YYNGEE. This CDR3 is 15 amino acids long. V was pared by 4 bases and J by 7 bases, with 20 bases between. Written as DNA, the CDR3 is TGTGCCAGCAGCCCTAGAGGAACAGGATTCGGTGAAGCTTTCTTT. Its translation is CASSPRGTGFGEAFF. The full variable domain, rest sourced from reference TRBV9 and TRBJ1-1, is DSGVTQTPKHLITATGQRVTLRCSPRSGDLSVYWYQQSLDQGLQFLIQYYNGEERAKGNILERFSAQQFPDLHSELNLSSLELGDSALYFCASSPRGTGFGEAFFGQGTRLTVV.

The chain recombines TRBV2 with TRBJ1-6, with D perhaps TRBD1 (6 bases). Germline V gene data show CDR1 as SNHLY and CDR2 as FYNNEI. The V end lost 7 bases, the J end lost 18 bases, and 22 bases lay between the germline ends. The CDR3 covers 13 residues. The CDR3 DNA sequence: TGTGCCAGCAAGGGGGGGGGGAGAACAGCCCCCCACTTT. Translated, it gives CASKGGGRTAPHF.

This clonotype was seen at least ten times. The CDR3 region has the DNA TGTGCCAGCGGTGTGGCAGGAAGTGGCTACACCTTC. Translated: CASGVAGSGYTF. The rearrangement joins TRBV27 to TRBJ1-2; D not certain. Germline V lookup: CDR1 MNHEY, CDR2 SMNVEV (reference sequence). The V gene lost 8 bases and the J gene lost 7 bases, with 14 bases spanning the gap. The CDR3 runs 12 residues.

The chain carries TRBV12-3 or TRBV12-4 and TRBJ1-1, with D perhaps TRBD1 (6 bases). Between the trimmed V and J ends, which lost 3 bases and 1 base, there was a span of 9 bases. This CDR3 comprises 14 residues. The CDR3 loop is CASSLDRANTEAFF. In DNA form, the CDR3 reads TGTGCCAGCAGTTTGGACAGAGCGAACACTGAAGCTTTCTTT.

A remark on this clonotype: Because the CDR3 is missing its conserved closing phenylalanine or tryptophan, this is likely a read error. No DNA is shown, since the ends of the CDR3 on it are uncertain; the CDR3 is the one TCRdb lists. This rearrangement joins TRBV5-4 to TRBJ1-2. Germline loops: CDR1 SGHNT, CDR2 YYREEE (reference sequence). The CDR3 numbers 13 amino acids, ends counted. The CDR3 sequence is CASSLDRVDGYAL.

Comment on this clonotype: A junction end diverges from the germline sequence, so it may reflect a read error. The gene calls are TRBV7-2 and TRBJ1-1, with TRBD1 identical over 7 bases. Germline V gives CDR1 SGHTA, CDR2 FQGNSA. This CDR3 contains 15 residues. The CDR3 is CASSVEGAGDTEAGF. CDR3 DNA sequence: TGTGCCAGCAGTGTGGAGGGGGCCGGGGATACTGAAGCTGGCTTT.

In the case of this clonotype: This CDR3 fails to terminate in the conserved phenylalanine or tryptophan, so it likely reflects a read error. The chain carries TRBV11-2 and TRBJ1-5; TRBD1 might be the D (5 bases). Per germline, CDR1 SGHAT and CDR2 FQNNGV. The CDR3 runs to 13 residues. V lost 5 bases and J lost 5, with 10 bases in between. The CDR3 DNA reads TGTGCCAGCAGCACTGACAGAGATCAGCCCCAGCATTTA. This translates into CASSTDRDQPQHL.

The V gene is TRBV19, the J gene TRBJ1-1; D uncertain. CDR3 length equals 14 residues. CDR1 is LNHDA and CDR2 is SQIVND in the germline V gene (reference sequence). Deletions cut 5 bases from V and 6 bases from J, with 16 bases between. The CDR3 DNA reads TGTGCCAGTAGTGTGCGACCCCCAGTAGCTGAAGCTTTCTTT. Translation gives CASSVRPPVAEAFF.

With regard to this clonotype: This clone may be a read error of a much larger clone one base away. The CDR3 loop reads CASSPGGRIGSPLHF. CDR3 nucleotides: TGTGCCAGCTCACCAGGGGGCAGAATCGGTTCACCCCTCCACTTT. The chain couples TRBV18 to TRBJ1-6; TRBD1 might be the D (6 bases). Trimming shortened V by 2 bases and J by 9 bases, and 14 bases separated the two germline ends. The CDR3 runs to 15 residues. Germline CDR1 is KGHSH and CDR2 is LQKENI.

The chain combines TRBV19 with TRBJ2-5; possibly TRBD2 for D (5 bases). The CDR3 runs to 13 residues. The germline V gene encodes CDR1 LNHDA and CDR2 SQIVND (reference sequence). The V and J ends lost 5 bases and 1 base respectively, with 8 bases between them. For the CDR3, the DNA is TGTGCCAGTAGTGGACTGATCCAAGAGACCCAGTACTTC. It specifies CASSGLIQETQYF.

A note on this clonotype: No conserved phenylalanine or tryptophan is present at the end of the CDR3, so a read error is the likely explanation. The limits of the CDR3 on the DNA are not certain, so only TCRdb's listed CDR3 is given. The chain carries TRBV7-4 and TRBJ2-1; the D call TRBD2 from the table was never checked on the DNA. Germline V gives CDR1 SGHVT, CDR2 SQSDAQ. The CDR3 numbers 13 amino acids, ends counted. The CDR3 sequence is CASRRGEGGKSLL.

Details on this clonotype: The germline gene is not matched at one end of the junction; a read error may be the cause. The rearrangement joins TRBV5-1 to TRBJ2-3, with D perhaps TRBD2 (5 bases). This CDR3 is 13 amino acids long. Germline CDR1 and CDR2: SGHRS and YFSETQ. CDR3 in amino acids: CASSLAGVAKQYF. Written as DNA, the CDR3 is TGTGCCAGCAGCTTGGCCGGGGTGGCTAAGCAGTATTTT.

The chain has TRBV20-1 and TRBJ1-2, with 10 bases that match TRBD1. Germline CDR1 is DFQATT and CDR2 is SNEGSKA (reference sequence). The CDR3 spans 13 residues. Losses at the gene ends were 6 bases for V and 7 bases for J; bases not matched to a gene: 8. CDR3 DNA sequence: TGCAGTGCAAGCGCTAGGGACAGGGGTGGCTACACCTTC. Residues: CSASARDRGGYTF.

The rearrangement uses TRBV7-3 and TRBJ1-1; 9 nucleotides match TRBD1. Germline CDR1 and CDR2: SGHTA and FQGTGA. Trimming cost V 5 bases and J 4 bases; bases outside gene matches: 8. The CDR3 contains 15 residues. In DNA form, the CDR3 reads TGTGCCAGCAGCCCAACGGGACAGGGTGGCACTGAAGCTTTCTTT. It specifies CASSPTGQGGTEAFF.

This clonotype was recorded only once. The gene calls are TRBV20-1 and TRBJ2-5; maybe TRBD1 (5 bases). The CDR3 runs to 11 residues. Trimming left V 6 bases short and J 9 bases short, with 14 bases between. Germline-derived CDR1 and CDR2 are DFQATT and SNEGSKA (reference sequence). The CDR3 nucleotides are TGCAGTGCACCGACAGTTGGGGCCCAGTACTTC. Its translation: CSAPTVGAQYF.

Concerning this clonotype itself: Since no conserved phenylalanine or tryptophan closes the CDR3, a read error is the likely cause. The limits of the CDR3 on the DNA are not certain, so only TCRdb's listed CDR3 is given. This chain connects TRBV7-2 to TRBJ1-6; the DNA was not used to check the table's D call, TRBD1. Germline lookup yields CDR1 SGHTA and CDR2 FQGNSA. The CDR3 extends over 13 residues, inclusive of both ends. The CDR3 spells CASSLVPGPCEHR.

This clonotype was counted ten times or more. The chain links TRBV6-5 to TRBJ2-7; D might be TRBD1 (6 bases). Germline loops: CDR1 MNHEY, CDR2 SVGAGI. The CDR3 has 13 residues. V shed 6 bases and J shed 5 bases, with 14 bases lying between them. CDR3 DNA sequence: TGTGCCAGCAGATCAGGGGTCGTCCACGAGCAGTACTTC. As protein: CASRSGVVHEQYF.

This clonotype was observed a single time. The chain joins TRBV5-5 to TRBJ2-7, with D tentatively TRBD1 (6 bases). This CDR3 region has 15 residues. Germline loops: CDR1 SGHKS, CDR2 YYEKEE (reference sequence). V was cut by 2 bases and J by 3 bases, with 15 bases left in between. The CDR3 protein is CASSLEGYRDYEQYF. Here the CDR3 DNA reads TGTGCCAGCAGCTTAGAAGGTTACAGGGACTACGAGCAGTACTTC.